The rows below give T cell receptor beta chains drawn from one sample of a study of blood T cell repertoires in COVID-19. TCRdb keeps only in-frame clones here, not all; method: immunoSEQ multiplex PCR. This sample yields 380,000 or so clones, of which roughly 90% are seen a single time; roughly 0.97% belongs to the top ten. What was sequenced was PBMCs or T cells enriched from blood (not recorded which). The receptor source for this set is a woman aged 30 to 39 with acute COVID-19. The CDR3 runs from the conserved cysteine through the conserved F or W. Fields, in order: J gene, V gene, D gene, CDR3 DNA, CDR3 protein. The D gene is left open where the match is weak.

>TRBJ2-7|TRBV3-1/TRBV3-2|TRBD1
TGTGCCAGCAGCCTCGCGACAGGGAACTACGAGCAGTACTTC
CASSLATGNYEQYF
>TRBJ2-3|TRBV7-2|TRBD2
TGTGCCAGCAGCCCTACTAGCGGCCGACTGTATTTT
CASSPTSGRLYF
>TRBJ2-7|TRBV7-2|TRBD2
TGTGCCAGCAGCTTCACTAGCGGGGGTTCGGGCGAGCAGTACTTC
CASSFTSGGSGEQYF
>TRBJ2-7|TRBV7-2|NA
TGTGCCAGCAGTCACACAGGTTCCCCTATCTACGAGCAGTACTTC
CASSHTGSPIYEQYF
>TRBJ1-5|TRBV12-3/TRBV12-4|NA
TGTGCCAGCAGCGGACAGAGCAATCAGCCCCAGCATTTT
CASSGQSNQPQHF
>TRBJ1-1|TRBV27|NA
TGTGCCAGCCGGGGTTCGGGGGTATGGTTCACTGAAGCTTTCTTT
CASRGSGVWFTEAFF
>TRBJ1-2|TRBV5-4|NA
TGTGCCAGCAGCTGGATCAACCCGGACAGAGCTTGCACCTTC
CASSWINPDRACTF
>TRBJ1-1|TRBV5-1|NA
TGCGCCAGCAGCTTGGGGTCAGGGATGACTGAAGCTTTCTTT
CASSLGSGMTEAFF
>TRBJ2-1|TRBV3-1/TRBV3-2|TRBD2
TGTGCCAGCAGCGCGAGCGGGGGGCTAGTCAATGAGCAGTTCTTC
CASSASGGLVNEQFF
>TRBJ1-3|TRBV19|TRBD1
TGTGCCAGTAGCGCCACAGGGACAGGGGGACCTGGAAACACCATATATTTT
CASSATGTGGPGNTIYF
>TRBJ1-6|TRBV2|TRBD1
TGTGCCAGCAGCCAAACCATGGACAGGGGGCTAGGTAATTCACCCCTCCACTTT
CASSQTMDRGLGNSPLHF
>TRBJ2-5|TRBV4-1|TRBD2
TGCGCCAGCAGCCAAGAATGGGGCGGGGGAGAGACCCAGTACTTC
CASSQEWGGGETQYF